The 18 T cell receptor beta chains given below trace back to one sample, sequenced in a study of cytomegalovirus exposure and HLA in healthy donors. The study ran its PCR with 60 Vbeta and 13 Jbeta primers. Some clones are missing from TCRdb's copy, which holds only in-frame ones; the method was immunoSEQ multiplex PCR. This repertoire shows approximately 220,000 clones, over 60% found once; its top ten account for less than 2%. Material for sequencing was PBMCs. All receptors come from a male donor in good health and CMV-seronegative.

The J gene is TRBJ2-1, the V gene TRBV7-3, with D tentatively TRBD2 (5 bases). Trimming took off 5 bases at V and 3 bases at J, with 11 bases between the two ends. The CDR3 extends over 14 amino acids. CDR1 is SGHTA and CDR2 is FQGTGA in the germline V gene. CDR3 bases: TGTGCCAGCAGCCGCCTGGGGAGCTACAATGAGCAGTTCTTC. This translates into CASSRLGSYNEQFF. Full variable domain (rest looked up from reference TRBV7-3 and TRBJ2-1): GAGVSQTPSNKVTEKGKYVELRCDPISGHTALYWYRQSLGQGPEFLIYFQGTGAADDSGLPNDRFFAVRPEGSVSTLKIQRTERGDSAVYLCASSRLGSYNEQFFGPGTRLTVL.

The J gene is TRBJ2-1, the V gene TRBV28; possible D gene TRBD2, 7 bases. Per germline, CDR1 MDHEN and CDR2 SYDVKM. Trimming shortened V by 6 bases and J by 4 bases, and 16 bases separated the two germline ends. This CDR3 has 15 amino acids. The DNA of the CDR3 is TGTGCCAGCAGACCTCCGGGGGGCGATTACAATGAGCAGTTCTTC. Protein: CASRPPGGDYNEQFF.

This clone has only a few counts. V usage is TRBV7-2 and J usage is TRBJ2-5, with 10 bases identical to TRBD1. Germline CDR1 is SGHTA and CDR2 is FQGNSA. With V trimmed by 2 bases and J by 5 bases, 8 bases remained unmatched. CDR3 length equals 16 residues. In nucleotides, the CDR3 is TGTGCCAGCAGCTTACCCGGGACAGGGGTAAGGGAGACCCAGTACTTC. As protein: CASSLPGTGVRETQYF.

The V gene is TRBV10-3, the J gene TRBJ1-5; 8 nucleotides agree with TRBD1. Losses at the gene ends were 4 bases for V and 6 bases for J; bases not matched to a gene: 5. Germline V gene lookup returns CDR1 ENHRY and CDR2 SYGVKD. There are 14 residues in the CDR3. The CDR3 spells CAISATGDVQPQHF. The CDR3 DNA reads TGTGCCATCAGTGCGACAGGGGATGTTCAGCCCCAGCATTTT.

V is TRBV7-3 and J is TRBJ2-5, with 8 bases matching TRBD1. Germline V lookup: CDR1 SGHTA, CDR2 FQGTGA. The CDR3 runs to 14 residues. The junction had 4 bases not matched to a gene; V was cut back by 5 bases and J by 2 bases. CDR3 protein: CASSMDRDQETQYF. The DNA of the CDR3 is TGTGCCAGCAGCATGGACAGGGATCAAGAGACCCAGTACTTC. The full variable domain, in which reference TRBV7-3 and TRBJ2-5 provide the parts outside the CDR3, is GAGVSQTPSNKVTEKGKYVELRCDPISGHTALYWYRQSLGQGPEFLIYFQGTGAADDSGLPNDRFFAVRPEGSVSTLKIQRTERGDSAVYLCASSMDRDQETQYFGPGTRLLVL.

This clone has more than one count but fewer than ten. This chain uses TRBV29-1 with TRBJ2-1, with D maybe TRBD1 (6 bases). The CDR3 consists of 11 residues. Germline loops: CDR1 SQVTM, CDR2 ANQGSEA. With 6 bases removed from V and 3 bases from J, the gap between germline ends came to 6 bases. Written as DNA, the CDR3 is TGCAGCGTGGACAGCTACAATGAGCAGTTCTTC. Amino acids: CSVDSYNEQFF.

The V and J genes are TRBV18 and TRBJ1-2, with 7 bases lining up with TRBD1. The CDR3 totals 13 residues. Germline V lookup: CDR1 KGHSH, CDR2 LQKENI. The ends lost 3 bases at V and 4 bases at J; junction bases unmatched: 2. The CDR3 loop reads CASSPQGGYGYTF. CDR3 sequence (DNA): TGTGCCAGCTCACCGCAGGGGGGCTATGGCTACACCTTC.

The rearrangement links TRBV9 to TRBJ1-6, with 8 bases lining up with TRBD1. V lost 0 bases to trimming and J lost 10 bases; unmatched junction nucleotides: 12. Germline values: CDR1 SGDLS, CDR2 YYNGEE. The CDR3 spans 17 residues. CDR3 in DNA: TGTGCCAGCAGCGTAGAAGGCAGGGGGCCTTGCCACTCACCCCTCCACTTT. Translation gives CASSVEGRGPCHSPLHF.

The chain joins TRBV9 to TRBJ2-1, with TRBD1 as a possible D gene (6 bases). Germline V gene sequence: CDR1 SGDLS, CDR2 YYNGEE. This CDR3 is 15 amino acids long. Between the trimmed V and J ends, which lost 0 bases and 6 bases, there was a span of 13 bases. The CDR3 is CASSVEGVALNEQFF. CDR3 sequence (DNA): TGTGCCAGCAGCGTAGAGGGGGTAGCCCTCAATGAGCAGTTCTTC.

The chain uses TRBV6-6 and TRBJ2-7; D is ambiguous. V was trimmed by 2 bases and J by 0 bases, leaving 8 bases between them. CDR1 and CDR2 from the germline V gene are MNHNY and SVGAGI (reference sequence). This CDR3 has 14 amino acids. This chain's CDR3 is CASSYAEPSYEQYF. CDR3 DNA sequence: TGTGCCAGCAGTTACGCGGAACCCTCCTACGAGCAGTACTTC.

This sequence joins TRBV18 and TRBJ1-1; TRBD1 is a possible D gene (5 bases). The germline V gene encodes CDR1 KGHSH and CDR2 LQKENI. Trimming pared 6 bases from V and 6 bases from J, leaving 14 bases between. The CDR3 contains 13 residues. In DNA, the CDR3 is TGTGCCAGCTCTCAAGGGGTAGGGGCTGAAGCTTTCTTT. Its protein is CASSQGVGAEAFF. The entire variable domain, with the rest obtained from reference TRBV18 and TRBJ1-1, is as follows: NAGVMQNPRHLVRRRGQEARLRCSPMKGHSHVYWYRQLPEEGLKFMVYLQKENIIDESGMPKERFSAEFPKEGPSILRIQQVVRGDSAAYFCASSQGVGAEAFFGQGTRLTVV.

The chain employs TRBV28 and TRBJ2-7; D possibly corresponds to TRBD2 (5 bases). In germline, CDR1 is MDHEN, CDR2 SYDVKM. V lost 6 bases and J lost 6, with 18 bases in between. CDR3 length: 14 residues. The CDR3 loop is CASRAESPRREQYF. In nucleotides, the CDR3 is TGTGCCAGCAGAGCGGAATCCCCGAGACGCGAGCAGTACTTC. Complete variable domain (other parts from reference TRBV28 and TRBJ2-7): DVKVTQSSRYLVKRTGEKVFLECVQDMDHENMFWYRQDPGLGLRLIYFSYDVKMKEKGDIPEGYSVSREKKERFSLILESASTNQTSMYLCASRAESPRREQYFGPGTRLTVT.

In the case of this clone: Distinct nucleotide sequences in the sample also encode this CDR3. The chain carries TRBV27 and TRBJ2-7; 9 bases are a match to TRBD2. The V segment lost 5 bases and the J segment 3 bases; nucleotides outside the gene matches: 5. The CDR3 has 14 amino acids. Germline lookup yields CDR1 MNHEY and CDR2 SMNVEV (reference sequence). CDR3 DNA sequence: TGTGCCAGCAGTCCGGGACTAGCAGGCTACGAGCAGTACTTC. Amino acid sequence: CASSPGLAGYEQYF.

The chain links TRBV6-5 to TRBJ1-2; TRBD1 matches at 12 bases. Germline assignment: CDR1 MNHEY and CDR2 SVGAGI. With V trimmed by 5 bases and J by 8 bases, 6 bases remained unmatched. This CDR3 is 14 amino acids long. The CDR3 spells CASSMGQGAQGYTF. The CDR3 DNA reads TGTGCCAGCAGTATGGGACAGGGGGCACAAGGCTACACCTTC.

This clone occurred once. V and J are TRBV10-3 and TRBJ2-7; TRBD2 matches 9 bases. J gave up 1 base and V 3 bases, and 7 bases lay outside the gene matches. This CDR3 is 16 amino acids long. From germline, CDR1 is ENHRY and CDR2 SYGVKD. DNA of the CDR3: TGTGCCATCAGTGATCGCGGGGGGGCCGGGTCCTACGAGCAGTACTTC. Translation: CAISDRGGAGSYEQYF.

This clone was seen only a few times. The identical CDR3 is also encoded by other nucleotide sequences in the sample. The CDR3 spells CASSPRDRGSEQYF. CDR3 nucleotides: TGTGCCAGCAGCCCCCGGGACAGGGGTAGCGAGCAGTACTTC. The V gene is TRBV6-5, the J gene TRBJ2-7, with TRBD1 identical over 10 bases. Germline values: CDR1 MNHEY, CDR2 SVGAGI. J gave up 6 bases and V 6 bases, and 8 bases lay outside the gene matches. The CDR3 spans 14 residues.

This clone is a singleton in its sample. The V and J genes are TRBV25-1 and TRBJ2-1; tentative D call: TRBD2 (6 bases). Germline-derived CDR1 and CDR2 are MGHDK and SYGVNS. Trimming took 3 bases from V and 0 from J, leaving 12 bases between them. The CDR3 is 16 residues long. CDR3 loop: CASSDHRRGSYNEQFF. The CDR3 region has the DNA TGTGCCAGCAGTGATCATAGGAGGGGCTCCTACAATGAGCAGTTCTTC.

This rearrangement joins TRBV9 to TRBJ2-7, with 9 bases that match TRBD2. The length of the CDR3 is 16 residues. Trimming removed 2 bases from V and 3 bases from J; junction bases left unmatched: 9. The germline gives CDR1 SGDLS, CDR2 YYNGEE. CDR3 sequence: CASSVKLAGADYEQYF. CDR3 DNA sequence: TGTGCCAGCAGCGTTAAATTAGCGGGAGCCGACTACGAGCAGTACTTC.